Listed here is a single T cell receptor beta chain. The antigen is not known. RNA totalling roughly 0.5 to 1 ug underwent reverse transcription with random hexamers. It was immunoSEQ multiplex PCR that amplified TCR beta CDR3 across 54 Vbeta and 13 Jbeta. Using its own MiXCR run on the immunoSEQ multiplex PCR reads, TCRdb lists one record per CDR3 protein. The sample shows fewer than 350,000 distinct CDR3 sequences, almost 85% of them seen only once. This CDR3 is 17 amino acids long. From germline, CDR1 is DFQATT and CDR2 SNEGSKA (reference sequence). V was trimmed by 3 bases and J by 0 bases, leaving 17 bases between them. The data are from a study of CD8 T cells in Susac syndrome. The sequenced target, TCR beta, came from blood CD8+ and CD4+ T cells. CD8+ and CD4+ T cells were negatively isolated; TEMRA cells were FACS-enriched. Whole-study findings and limits: The authors acknowledged that the study's TCR sequencing and HLA analysis involved relatively few individuals.

This chain connects TRBV20-1 to TRBJ2-2; tentative D call: TRBD2 (5 bases). Sequenced input: CD8+ T cells from PBMCs. The sequence derives from a human donor with multiple sclerosis. In DNA, the CDR3 is TGCAGTGCTAGCTCCACAGCCCCAGCGGCGAACACCGGGGAGCTGTTTTTT. Translation: CSASSTAPAANTGELFF.